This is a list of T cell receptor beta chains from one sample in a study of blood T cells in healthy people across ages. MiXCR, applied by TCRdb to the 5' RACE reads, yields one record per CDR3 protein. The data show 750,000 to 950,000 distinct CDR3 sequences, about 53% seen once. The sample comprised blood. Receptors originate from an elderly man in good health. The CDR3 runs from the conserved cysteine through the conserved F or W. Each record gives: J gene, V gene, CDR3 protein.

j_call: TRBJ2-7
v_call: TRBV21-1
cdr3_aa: CASSKVWSAPGEADEQYF

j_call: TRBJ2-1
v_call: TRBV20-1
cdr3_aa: CSARGRSYNEQFF

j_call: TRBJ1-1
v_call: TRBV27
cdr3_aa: CASSFGTGTEAFF

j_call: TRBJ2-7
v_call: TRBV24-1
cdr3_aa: CATSDLRDELYYEQYF

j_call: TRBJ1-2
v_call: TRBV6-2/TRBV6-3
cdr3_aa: CASRRDGYGYTF

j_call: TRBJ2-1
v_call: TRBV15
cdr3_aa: CATSGWGLAGAYNEQFF

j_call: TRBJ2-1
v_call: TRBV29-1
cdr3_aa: CSVDTGGNEQFF

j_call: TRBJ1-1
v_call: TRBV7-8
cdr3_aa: CASSLLSLNTEAFF

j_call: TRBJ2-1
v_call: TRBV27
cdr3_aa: CASSLSAGTSGNEQFF

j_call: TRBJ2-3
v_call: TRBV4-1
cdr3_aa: CASSQEPREDTQYF

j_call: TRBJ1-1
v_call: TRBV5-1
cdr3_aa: CASQGDMNTEAFF

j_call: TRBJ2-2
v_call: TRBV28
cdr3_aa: CASSGLAIIDTGELFF

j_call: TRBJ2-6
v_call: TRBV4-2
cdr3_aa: CASSQDPTNRGAGANVLTF

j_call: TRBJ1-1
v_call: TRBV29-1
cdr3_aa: CSVSQNSPEAFF

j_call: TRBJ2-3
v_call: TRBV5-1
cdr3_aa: CASTMVGEEDTQYF

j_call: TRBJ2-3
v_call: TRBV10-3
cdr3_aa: CAISAIRGATDTQYF

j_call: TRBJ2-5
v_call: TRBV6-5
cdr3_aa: CASSPGGHQETQYF

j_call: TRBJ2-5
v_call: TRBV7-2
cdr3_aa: CASSLAQIGKETQYF

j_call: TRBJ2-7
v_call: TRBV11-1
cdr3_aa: CASSYAGTSYEQYF

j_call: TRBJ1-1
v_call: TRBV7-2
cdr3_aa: CASSLSRATEAFF

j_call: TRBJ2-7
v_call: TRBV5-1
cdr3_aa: CASSISGKVYEQYF

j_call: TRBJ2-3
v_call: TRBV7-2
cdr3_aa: CASSSRSRDTQYF

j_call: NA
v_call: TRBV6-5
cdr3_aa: CTSSYFWRGVGSYEQYF

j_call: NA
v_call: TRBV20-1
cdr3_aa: CSARGGAEKETQYF

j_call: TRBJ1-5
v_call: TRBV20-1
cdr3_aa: CSARVSGTGLQPQHF

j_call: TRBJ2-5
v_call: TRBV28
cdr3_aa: CASSLAGLAGGPSQYF

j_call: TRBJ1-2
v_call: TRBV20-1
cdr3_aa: CSARNRDRADYGYTF

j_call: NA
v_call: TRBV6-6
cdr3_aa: CASSDPSGSIDEQYF

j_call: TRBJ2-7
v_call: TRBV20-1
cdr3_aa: CSARAPSGSYEQYF

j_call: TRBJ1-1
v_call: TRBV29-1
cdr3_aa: CSVEGGTNTEAFF

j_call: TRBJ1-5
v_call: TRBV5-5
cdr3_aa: CASSLVAKGNQPQHF

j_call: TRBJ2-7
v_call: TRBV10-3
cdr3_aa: CAIAGREAYEQYF

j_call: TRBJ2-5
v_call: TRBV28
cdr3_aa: CASSLRGRANEQYF

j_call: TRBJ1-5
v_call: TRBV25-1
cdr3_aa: CASSGTVSNQPQHF

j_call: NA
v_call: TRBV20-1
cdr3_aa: CSAPFVRGEQYF

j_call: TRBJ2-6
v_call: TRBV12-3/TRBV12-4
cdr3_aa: CASSLGTGSSGANVLTF

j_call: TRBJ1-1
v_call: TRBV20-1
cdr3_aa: CSARDRGQGVNTEAFF

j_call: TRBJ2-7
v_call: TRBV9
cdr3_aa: CASSPYSGGSYEQYF

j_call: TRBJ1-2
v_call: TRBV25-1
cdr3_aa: CASGEQGRGYTF

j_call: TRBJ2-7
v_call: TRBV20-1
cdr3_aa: CSAGVAGAGEQYF

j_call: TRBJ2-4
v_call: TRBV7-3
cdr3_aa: CASSPAGGLAKNIQYF

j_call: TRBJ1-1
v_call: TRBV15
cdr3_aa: CATSRLEGPSTEAFF

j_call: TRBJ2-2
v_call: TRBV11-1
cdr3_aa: CASSLSFGGASTGELFF

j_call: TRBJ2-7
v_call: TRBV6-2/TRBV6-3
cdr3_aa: CASSYSSAGLAPYEQYF

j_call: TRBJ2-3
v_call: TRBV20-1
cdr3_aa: CSAPKRETGTRYAYF